This T cell receptor (beta chain) was recorded in a study of blood T cell repertoires in COVID-19. Study information: Both acute and convalescent COVID-19 samples were obtained from the United States, Italy and Spain. Sample material is recorded as cDNA or gDNA derived from T cells, B-cell-depleted T cells, or PBMCs.

Germline CDR1 is SEHNR and CDR2 is FQNEAQ (reference sequence). The CDR3 covers 18 residues. Trimming at V came to 6 bases and at J to 1 base, leaving 9 bases not matched to a gene. Authors' analysis steps: For nucleated cells, counts were estimated from reference gene primer amplification. Profiled with immunoSEQ multiplex PCR; TCRdb holds only in-frame clones, not every one. V, J and clone size reflect that table, while D and trimming were determined from the DNA. Found here are about 190,000 clones, about nine tenths of them singletons; the top ten hold around 7%. The gene calls are TRBV7-9 and TRBJ2-1; 13 bases agree with TRBD2. The receptor's source is a man aged 35 to 55 with acute or convalescent COVID-19. What was sequenced was peripheral blood. CDR3 in amino acids: CASSPPGLAGKSYNEQFF. CDR3 coding DNA: TGTGCCAGCAGTCCGCCGGGACTAGCGGGGAAGTCCTACAATGAGCAGTTCTTC.